What follows are 2 T cell receptor beta chains derived from one specimen sequenced in a study of cytomegalovirus exposure and HLA in healthy donors. Researchers ran the PCR with 60 Vbeta and 13 Jbeta primers. Libraries were prepared by immunoSEQ multiplex PCR; TCRdb keeps only in-frame clonotypes and omits some of them. The sample carries around 180,000 clones, about 72% recorded once. The sample taken for sequencing was PBMCs. All receptors come from a girl under 18 in good health and CMV-seronegative.

The J gene is TRBJ2-3, the V gene TRBV13, with D possibly TRBD1 on 6 matching bases. From germline, CDR1 is PRHDT and CDR2 FYEKMQ (reference sequence). The ends were cut back, 5 bases at V and 4 bases at J, with 13 bases in the middle. The CDR3 totals 14 residues. The DNA of the CDR3 is TGTGCCAGCAGCCTCCAGGGGACCCCAGATACGCAGTATTTT. Amino acid sequence: CASSLQGTPDTQYF. Based on the CDR3 plus reference TRBV13 and TRBJ2-3, the full variable domain is AAGVIQSPRHLIKEKRETATLKCYPIPRHDTVYWYQQGPGQDPQFLISFYEKMQSDKGSIPDRFSAQQFSDYHSELNMSSLELGDSALYFCASSLQGTPDTQYFGPGTRLTVL.

CDR3 region: CASSLDSRDEQFF. Written as DNA, the CDR3 is TGTGCCAGCAGCTTAGATTCCAGGGATGAGCAGTTCTTC. The chain links TRBV11-2 to TRBJ2-1, with D possibly being TRBD1 (5 bases). Germline V CDR1 and CDR2: SGHAT, FQNNGV. CDR3 size: 13 residues. V lost 0 bases, J lost 8 bases, and 8 bases lay in between.